These 26 T cell receptor beta chains were sequenced from one sample in a study of control samples from healthy donors and cancer patients. TCRdb's copy holds only in-frame clones and misses some; the assay was immunoSEQ multiplex PCR. The sample includes about 94,000 clones, approximately 90% seen only once; the top ten take around 3.5%. The sample comprised blood. These receptors all stem from a woman in her late teens or twenties in good health.

The chain employs TRBV6-2 or TRBV6-3 and TRBJ1-5; D unresolved. The CDR3 has 19 amino acids. CDR1 is MNHEY and CDR2 is SVGEGT in the germline V gene. Trimming took off 0 bases at V and 6 bases at J, with 24 bases between the two ends. The CDR3 here is CASSYSKREVARLSQPQHF. The CDR3 DNA is TGTGCCAGCAGTTACTCGAAAAGGGAAGTCGCCCGGCTTTCTCAGCCCCAGCATTTT.

V and J are TRBV29-1 and TRBJ2-7; 10 bases fit TRBD1. The V and J ends lost 6 bases and 2 bases, in that order; junction bases with no gene match: 4. This CDR3 has 13 amino acids. Germline CDR1 is SQVTM and CDR2 is ANQGSEA. The CDR3 DNA is TGCAGCGTCTTGACAGGGGGCACCTACGAGCAGTACTTC. It encodes CSVLTGGTYEQYF.

The chain employs TRBV13 and TRBJ2-5; D not resolved. The CDR3 has 12 residues. Germline CDR1 PRHDT, CDR2 FYEKMQ (reference sequence). V was trimmed by 1 base and J by 2 bases, leaving 2 bases between them. CDR3: CASSLEQETQYF. As DNA, the CDR3 is TGTGCCAGCAGCTTAGAGCAAGAGACCCAGTACTTC.

The CDR3 region is CASSRTLTGSGYTF. As DNA, the CDR3 is TGTGCCAGCAGCCGGACCCTAACAGGATCCGGCTACACCTTC. This sequence joins TRBV3-1 (or the pseudogene TRBV3-2) and TRBJ1-2, with D possibly being TRBD1 (5 bases). This CDR3 has 14 amino acids. The V end was cut by 4 bases, the J end by 8 bases, with 17 bases between. Germline CDR1 LGHDT, CDR2 YNNKEL (reference sequence).

This chain links TRBV25-1 with TRBJ2-1; 7 positions agree with TRBD2. This CDR3 region has 18 residues. In germline, CDR1 is MGHDK, CDR2 SYGVNS. The junction had 13 bases not matched to a gene; V was cut back by 1 base and J by 4 bases. The CDR3 DNA follows: TGTGCCAGCAGTGAATCCCCCCCCGGTGGGGGGGGGTACAATGAGCAGTTCTTC. It yields the protein CASSESPPGGGGYNEQFF.

The J gene is TRBJ1-2, the V gene TRBV29-1, with a weak D call TRBD1 (6 bases). The germline gives CDR1 SQVTM, CDR2 ANQGSEA. The germline V and J ends were trimmed by 4 bases and 4 bases, with 13 bases remaining between them. The CDR3 is made up of 13 amino acids. CDR3 residues: CSVGEGGGYGYTF. The CDR3 coding sequence is TGCAGCGTTGGTGAGGGGGGAGGCTATGGCTACACCTTC.

V and J are TRBV18 and TRBJ2-3; 13 bases match TRBD2. Germline values: CDR1 KGHSH, CDR2 LQKENI. CDR3 length: 17 amino acids. V shed 0 bases, J shed 1 base, and the junction held 1 base outside the gene matches. CDR3 DNA: TGTGCCAGCTCACCACCCGGGACTAGCGGGGGCACAGATACGCAGTATTTT. Translation: CASSPPGTSGGTDTQYF.

V and J are TRBV3-1 (or the pseudogene TRBV3-2) and TRBJ1-1, with 7 bases identical to TRBD1. The CDR3 totals 15 residues. Germline V CDR1 and CDR2: LGHDT, YNNKEL (reference sequence). After removal of 4 bases from V and 6 bases from J, the junction contained 11 bases not matched to a gene. CDR3 protein: CASSPETGVEAEAFF. DNA for the CDR3: TGTGCCAGCAGCCCTGAAACAGGGGTGGAGGCTGAAGCTTTCTTT.

This clone ranks as medium-sized. The chain's CDR3 is CASSDSPSDTQYF. CDR3 coding DNA: TGTGCCAGCAGTGACTCTCCGTCAGATACGCAGTATTTT. The rearrangement links TRBV6-4 to TRBJ2-3; D is ambiguous. Germline CDR1 and CDR2: MRHNA and SNTAGT. Trimming pared 0 bases from V and 4 bases from J, leaving 5 bases between. This CDR3 has 13 residues.

The chain uses TRBV5-6 and TRBJ2-5; the D is unclear. Germline V gives CDR1 SGHDT, CDR2 YYEEEE. Trimming cost V 5 bases and J 3 bases, with 14 bases left between them. The CDR3 totals 14 residues. The CDR3 DNA reads TGTGCCAGCAGTTCGAGGATAAGAAAAGAGACCCAGTACTTC. It encodes CASSSRIRKETQYF.

The rearrangement joins TRBV6-1 to TRBJ2-7; 7 bases are shared with TRBD2. From germline, CDR1 is MNHNS and CDR2 SASEGT. With V trimmed by 2 bases and J by 6 bases, 10 bases remained unmatched. This CDR3 has 15 amino acids. CDR3 region: CASSESWTWGGEQYF. The CDR3 DNA is TGTGCCAGCAGTGAATCGTGGACTTGGGGGGGCGAGCAGTACTTC.

The gene calls are TRBV9 and TRBJ2-7, with D tentatively TRBD2 (5 bases). The CDR3 has 12 amino acids. Trimming removed 7 bases at V and 4 bases at J, with 12 bases between. Germline CDR1 is SGDLS and CDR2 is YYNGEE. As DNA, the CDR3 is TGTGCCAGCTTAACCAGAGGGTACGAGCAGTACTTC. Protein product: CASLTRGYEQYF.

This clone appeared once. V is TRBV19 and J is TRBJ1-5; 7 nucleotides match TRBD1. Looked up from germline, CDR1 is LNHDA and CDR2 is SQIVND (reference sequence). With 4 bases clipped from V and 2 bases from J, the junction kept 2 bases outside the gene matches. The CDR3 consists of 14 residues. This CDR3 reads CASSRQGGNQPQHF. CDR3 sequence (DNA): TGTGCCAGTAGTAGACAGGGCGGCAATCAGCCCCAGCATTTT.

The chain recombines TRBV5-1 with TRBJ1-1, with D unresolved. The CDR3 contains 14 residues. V lost 1 base and J 3 bases, leaving 10 bases between the germline ends. Germline values: CDR1 SGHRS, CDR2 YFSETQ. CDR3 sequence reads: CASSLTPGDTEAFF. CDR3 nucleotide sequence: TGCGCCAGCAGCTTGACACCTGGGGACACTGAAGCTTTCTTT.

The chain recombines TRBV5-4 with TRBJ1-1; D possibly corresponds to TRBD1 (6 bases). V lost 5 bases to trimming and J lost 0 bases, with 17 bases between them. The CDR3 contains 16 residues. The V gene's germline CDR1 is SGHNT and CDR2 YYREEE (reference sequence). In DNA form, the CDR3 reads TGTGCCAGCAGTTTAGGGGGTTCCGGACTGAACACTGAAGCTTTCTTT. Its protein is CASSLGGSGLNTEAFF.

This chain connects TRBV5-1 to TRBJ1-1; D ambiguous. Trimming shortened V by 1 base and J by 3 bases, and 13 bases separated the two germline ends. Germline assignment: CDR1 SGHRS and CDR2 YFSETQ. The CDR3 totals 15 residues. CDR3 region: CASSLTGSGYTEAFF. The CDR3 DNA reads as TGCGCCAGCAGCTTGACGGGGAGCGGGTACACTGAAGCTTTCTTT.

The chain has TRBV24-1 and TRBJ1-1; D call uncertain. The V end lost 2 bases, the J end lost 1 base, and 4 bases lay between the germline ends. Germline values: CDR1 KGHDR, CDR2 SFDVKD. There are 13 residues in the CDR3. CDR3 loop: CATSDSANTEAFF. In DNA form, the CDR3 reads TGTGCCACCAGTGATTCTGCGAACACTGAAGCTTTCTTT.

CDR3 loop: CASSDQGGGNQPQHF. The CDR3 bases are TGTGCCAGCAGTGACCAAGGTGGGGGGAATCAGCCCCAGCATTTT. The V and J genes are TRBV25-1 and TRBJ1-5; D is possibly TRBD1 (5 bases). Germline V gene data show CDR1 as MGHDK and CDR2 as SYGVNS. V dropped 3 bases and J dropped 4 bases, with 13 bases sitting between them. This CDR3 spans 15 amino acids.

The chain recombines TRBV7-9 with TRBJ2-5, with D tentatively TRBD1 or TRBD2 (5 bases each). Germline V gene lookup returns CDR1 SEHNR and CDR2 FQNEAQ (reference sequence). The CDR3 is 14 amino acids. V gave up 4 bases and J gave up 4 bases, with 13 bases separating them. CDR3 DNA: TGTGCCAGCAGCTCGGATGGGGGTCTAGAGACCCAGTACTTC. This encodes CASSSDGGLETQYF.

This rearrangement joins TRBV29-1 to TRBJ2-1; unclear D gene. CDR3 size: 14 residues. Trimming took off 3 bases at V and 0 bases at J, with 9 bases between the two ends. Germline CDR1 SQVTM, CDR2 ANQGSEA. CDR3: CSVEVVSSYNEQFF. The CDR3 region has the DNA TGCAGCGTTGAGGTGGTCAGCTCCTACAATGAGCAGTTCTTC.

The chain uses TRBV5-1 and TRBJ2-2; the D gene is possibly TRBD1 (5 bases). V was cut by 4 bases and J by 0 bases, with 13 bases left in between. The CDR3 runs to 16 residues. Per the germline V gene, CDR1 is SGHRS and CDR2 is YFSETQ. This CDR3 reads CASSPEGATNTGELFF. The CDR3 nucleotides are TGCGCCAGCAGCCCGGAAGGGGCGACGAACACCGGGGAGCTGTTTTTT.

This chain uses TRBV5-6 with TRBJ1-1, with D unresolved. The germline V and J ends were trimmed by 4 bases and 2 bases, with 12 bases remaining between them. The germline gives CDR1 SGHDT, CDR2 YYEEEE. This CDR3 comprises 14 residues. CDR3 DNA: TGTGCCAGCAGCCCCTGGACCTACAACACTGAAGCTTTCTTT. It translates to CASSPWTYNTEAFF.

This clone was counted a single time. The V gene is TRBV27, the J gene TRBJ1-2; D not resolved. This CDR3 region has 14 residues. From germline, CDR1 is MNHEY and CDR2 SMNVEV (reference sequence). Trimming removed 5 bases from V and 4 bases from J, with 14 bases in between. The CDR3 loop reads CASSIDGTLYGYTF. The CDR3, as DNA: TGTGCCAGCAGTATCGACGGAACCCTCTATGGCTACACCTTC.

The chain uses TRBV6-5 and TRBJ1-6, with D uncertain. Germline loops: CDR1 MNHEY, CDR2 SVGAGI. V lost 8 bases, J lost 5 bases, and 7 bases lay in between. CDR3 length equals 12 residues. As DNA, the CDR3 is TGTGCCAGCGGACCGAATAATTCACCCCTCCACTTT. It yields the protein CASGPNNSPLHF.

The V call is TRBV7-9, the J call TRBJ1-2; D unresolved. CDR1 is SEHNR and CDR2 is FQNEAQ in the germline V gene (reference sequence). The CDR3 sequence is 13 residues long. V shed 3 bases and J shed 7 bases, with 12 bases lying between them. Here the CDR3 reads CASSFSPGSGYTF. The CDR3 DNA reads TGTGCCAGCAGCTTCTCCCCGGGGAGTGGCTACACCTTC.

This chain joins TRBV27 and TRBJ1-1; TRBD1 is a possible D gene (5 bases). Per germline, CDR1 MNHEY and CDR2 SMNVEV (reference sequence). The CDR3 contains 15 residues. Deletions cut 7 bases from V and 5 bases from J, with 20 bases between. The CDR3 loop is CASKSSAGGDTEAFF. As DNA, the CDR3 is TGTGCCAGCAAATCTAGCGCTGGGGGGGATACTGAAGCTTTCTTT.